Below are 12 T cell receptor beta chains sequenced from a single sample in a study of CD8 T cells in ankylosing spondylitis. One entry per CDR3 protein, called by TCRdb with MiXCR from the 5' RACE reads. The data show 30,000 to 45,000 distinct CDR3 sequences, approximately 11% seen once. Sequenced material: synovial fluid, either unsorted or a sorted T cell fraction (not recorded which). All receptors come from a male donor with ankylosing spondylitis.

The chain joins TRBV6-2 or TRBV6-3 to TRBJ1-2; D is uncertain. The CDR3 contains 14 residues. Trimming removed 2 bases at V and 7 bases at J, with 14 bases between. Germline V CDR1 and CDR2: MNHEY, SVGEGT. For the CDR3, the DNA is TGTGCCAGCAGTTACGAAGTCAGAGCTGGTGGCTACACCTTC. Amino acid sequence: CASSYEVRAGGYTF.

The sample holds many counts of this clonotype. The CDR3 sequence is CASSPGQGDVNTQYF. The CDR3 DNA sequence: TGTGCCAGCAGTCCGGGACAGGGAGATGTAAATACGCAGTATTTT. The V and J genes are TRBV7-9 and TRBJ2-3, with 9 bases aligning to TRBD1. The CDR3 runs 15 residues. Germline V gives CDR1 SEHNR, CDR2 FQNEAQ (reference sequence). Germline trimming cut 6 bases from V and 7 bases from J; bases unmatched to any gene: 11.

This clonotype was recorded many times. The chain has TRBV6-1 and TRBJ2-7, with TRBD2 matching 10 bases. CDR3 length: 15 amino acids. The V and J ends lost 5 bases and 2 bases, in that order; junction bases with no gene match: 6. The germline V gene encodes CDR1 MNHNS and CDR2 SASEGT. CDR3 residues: CASSNLAGVPYEQYF. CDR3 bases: TGTGCCAGCAGTAATCTAGCGGGAGTACCCTACGAGCAGTACTTC.

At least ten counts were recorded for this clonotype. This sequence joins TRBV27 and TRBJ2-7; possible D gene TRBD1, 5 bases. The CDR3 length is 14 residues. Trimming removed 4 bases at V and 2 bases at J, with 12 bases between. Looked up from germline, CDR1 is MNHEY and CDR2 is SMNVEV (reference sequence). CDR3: CASSSGYATYEQYF. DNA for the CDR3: TGTGCCAGCAGTTCAGGGTACGCTACCTACGAGCAGTACTTC.

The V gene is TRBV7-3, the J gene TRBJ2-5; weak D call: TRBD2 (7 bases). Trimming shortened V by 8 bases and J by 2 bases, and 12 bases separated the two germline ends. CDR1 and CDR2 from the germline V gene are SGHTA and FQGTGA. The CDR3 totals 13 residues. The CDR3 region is CASLGGGQETQYF. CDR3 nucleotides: TGTGCCAGCTTAGGGGGGGGTCAAGAGACCCAGTACTTC.

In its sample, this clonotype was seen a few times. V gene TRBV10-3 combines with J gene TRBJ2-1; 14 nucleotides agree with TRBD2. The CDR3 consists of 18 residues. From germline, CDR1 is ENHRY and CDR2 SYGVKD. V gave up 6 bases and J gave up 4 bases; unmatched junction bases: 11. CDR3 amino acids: CAISSGTSGSGGYNEQFF. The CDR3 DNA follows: TGTGCCATCAGCTCCGGGACTAGCGGGAGTGGGGGATACAATGAGCAGTTCTTC.

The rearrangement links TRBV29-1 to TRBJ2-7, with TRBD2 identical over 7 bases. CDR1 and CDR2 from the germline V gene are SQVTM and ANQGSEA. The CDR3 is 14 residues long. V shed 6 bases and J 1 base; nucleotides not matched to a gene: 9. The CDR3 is CSVAQRGLSYEQYF. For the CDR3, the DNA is TGCAGCGTCGCCCAGCGGGGATTGTCCTACGAGCAGTACTTC.

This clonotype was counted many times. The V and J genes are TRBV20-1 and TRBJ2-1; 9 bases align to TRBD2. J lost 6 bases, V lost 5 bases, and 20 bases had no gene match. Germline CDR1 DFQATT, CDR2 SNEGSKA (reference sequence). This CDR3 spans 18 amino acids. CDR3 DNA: TGCAGTGCTCCCCCCTCCCATGTAGCGGGAGCTCAGGCCAATGAGCAGTTCTTC. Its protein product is CSAPPSHVAGAQANEQFF.

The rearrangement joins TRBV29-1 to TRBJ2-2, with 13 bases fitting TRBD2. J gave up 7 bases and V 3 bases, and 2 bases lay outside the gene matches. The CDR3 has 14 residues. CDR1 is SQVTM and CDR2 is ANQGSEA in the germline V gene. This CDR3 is CSVDGLAGVGELFF. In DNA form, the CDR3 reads TGCAGCGTTGATGGACTAGCGGGAGTCGGGGAGCTGTTTTTT.

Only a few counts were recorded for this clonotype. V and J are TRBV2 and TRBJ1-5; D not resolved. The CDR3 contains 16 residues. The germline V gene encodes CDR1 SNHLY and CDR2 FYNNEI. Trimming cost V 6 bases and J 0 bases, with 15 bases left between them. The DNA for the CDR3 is TGTGCCAGCAGGAGGGAGGCAGAGTCTAGCAATCAGCCCCAGCATTTT. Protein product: CASRREAESSNQPQHF. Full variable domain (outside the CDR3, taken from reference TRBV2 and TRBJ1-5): EPEVTQTPSHQVTQMGQEVILRCVPISNHLYFYWYRQILGQKVEFLVSFYNNEISEKSEIFDDQFSVERPDGSNFTLKIRSTKLEDSAMYFCASRREAESSNQPQHFGDGTRLSIL.

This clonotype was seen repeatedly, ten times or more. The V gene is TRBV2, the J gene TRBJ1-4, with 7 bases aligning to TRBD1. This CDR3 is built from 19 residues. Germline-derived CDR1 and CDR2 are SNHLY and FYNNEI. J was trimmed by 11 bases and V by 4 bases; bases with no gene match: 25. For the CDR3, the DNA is TGTGCCAGCAGTGGGGGCCGGGCGACACACAGGGACAGAGTGCGGAAACTGTTTTTT. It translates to CASSGGRATHRDRVRKLFF.

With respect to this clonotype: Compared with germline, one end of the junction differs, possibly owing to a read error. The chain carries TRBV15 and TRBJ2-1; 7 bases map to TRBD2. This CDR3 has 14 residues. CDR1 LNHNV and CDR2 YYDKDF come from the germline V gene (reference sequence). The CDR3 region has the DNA TGTACCACCAGCAATCGCGGGAGTTACAATGAGCAGTTCTTC. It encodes CTTSNRGSYNEQFF.